A single sample gave rise to the 13 T cell receptor beta chains below, sequenced in a study of blood T cell repertoires in COVID-19. The protocol was immunoSEQ multiplex PCR, while the TCRdb copy is restricted to in-frame clones and leaves out a portion. The sample consists of hundreds of thousands of clones, roughly 84% of them appearing once. The sequenced sample consisted of peripheral blood. These receptors came from a woman aged 45-59 years with acute or convalescent COVID-19.

The rearrangement joins TRBV30 to TRBJ1-2; D might be TRBD1 (6 bases). Germline V lookup: CDR1 GTSNPN, CDR2 SVGIG (reference sequence). The V and J ends lost 2 bases and 5 bases respectively, with 15 bases between them. CDR3 length equals 14 residues. The CDR3 nucleotides are TGTGCCTGGAGTTCTAGACAGGACGGATATGGCTACACCTTC. This codes for CAWSSRQDGYGYTF.

This chain connects TRBV30 to TRBJ1-5; possible D gene TRBD1, 6 bases. There are 14 residues in the CDR3. Trimming took 2 bases from V and 2 from J, leaving 10 bases between them. Germline V lookup: CDR1 GTSNPN, CDR2 SVGIG (reference sequence). CDR3 amino acids: CAWSTGRGNQPQHF. CDR3 DNA: TGTGCCTGGAGTACAGGGCGGGGCAATCAGCCCCAGCATTTT.

The chain couples TRBV27 to TRBJ2-7, with D tentatively TRBD1 (6 bases). Looked up from germline, CDR1 is MNHEY and CDR2 is SMNVEV (reference sequence). Trimming removed 5 bases at V and 3 bases at J, with 20 bases between. The CDR3 spans 16 residues. The CDR3 DNA reads TGTGCCAGCAGTCTAAAACTGGACAGATACTTCTACGAGCAGTACTTC. Protein product: CASSLKLDRYFYEQYF.

This sequence joins TRBV11-2 and TRBJ2-4, with TRBD1 matching over 7 bases. The ends lost 4 bases at V and 8 bases at J; junction bases unmatched: 11. The CDR3 is 15 residues long. The germline CDR1 and CDR2 sequences are SGHAT and FQNNGV. The CDR3 sequence: CASSSPLGGVHIQYF. The CDR3 DNA reads as TGTGCCAGCAGCTCCCCTTTAGGGGGCGTGCACATTCAGTACTTC.

This sequence joins TRBV6-1 and TRBJ1-2; 7 positions match TRBD1. The junction had 5 bases not matched to a gene; V was cut back by 6 bases and J by 4 bases. Germline CDR1 MNHNS, CDR2 SASEGT. This CDR3 region has 13 residues. In DNA form, the CDR3 reads TGTGCCAGCAGCCAAGACAGGGTCTATGGCTACACCTTC. It translates to CASSQDRVYGYTF.

The chain couples TRBV27 to TRBJ1-2; 7 nucleotides match TRBD1. V shed 5 bases and J 4 bases; nucleotides not matched to a gene: 10. The CDR3 spans 15 residues. From germline, CDR1 is MNHEY and CDR2 SMNVEV (reference sequence). CDR3 loop: CASSTRQGSLYGYTF. The CDR3 DNA reads TGTGCCAGCAGTACTCGACAGGGAAGCCTCTATGGCTACACCTTC.

The chain is built from TRBV28 and TRBJ1-5; D may be TRBD1 (6 bases). Germline V gene lookup returns CDR1 MDHEN and CDR2 SYDVKM. This CDR3 is built from 17 residues. V dropped 2 bases and J dropped 0 bases, with 14 bases sitting between them. For the CDR3, the DNA is TGTGCCAGCAGTTTAATCTTTCCAGGGGCTAGCAATCAGCCCCAGCATTTT. Encoded protein: CASSLIFPGASNQPQHF.

The rearrangement links TRBV30 to TRBJ1-4, with a possible D match to TRBD1 (6 bases). The V gene lost 1 base and the J gene lost 4 bases, with 10 bases spanning the gap. The CDR3 extends over 14 amino acids. The germline V gene encodes CDR1 GTSNPN and CDR2 SVGIG (reference sequence). CDR3 sequence: CAWSEGTHNEKLFF. DNA of the CDR3: TGTGCCTGGAGTGAAGGGACACATAATGAAAAACTGTTTTTT.

The chain couples TRBV28 to TRBJ1-2; no clear D. CDR3 length: 15 residues. Germline values: CDR1 MDHEN, CDR2 SYDVKM. V lost 7 bases to trimming and J lost 4 bases, with 19 bases between them. The DNA for the CDR3 is TGTGCCAGCACCCCAAGAGCCTATTTAATCTATGGCTACACCTTC. Its translation is CASTPRAYLIYGYTF.

V and J are TRBV28 and TRBJ1-1; tentatively, D is TRBD1 (6 bases). Germline V gene data show CDR1 as MDHEN and CDR2 as SYDVKM. The length of the CDR3 is 14 residues. Trimming took 7 bases from V and 1 from J, leaving 13 bases between them. In DNA form, the CDR3 reads TGTGCCAGCACTTATGGGGGCGAGAACACTGAAGCTTTCTTT. This sequence encodes CASTYGGENTEAFF.

The V and J genes are TRBV6-5 and TRBJ1-1, with D unresolved. CDR3 length: 14 amino acids. Trimming removed 0 bases at V and 0 bases at J, with 5 bases between. Germline V gene sequence: CDR1 MNHEY, CDR2 SVGAGI. As DNA, the CDR3 is TGTGCCAGCAGTTACTCGAGGCTGAACACTGAAGCTTTCTTT. This sequence encodes CASSYSRLNTEAFF.

The chain links TRBV5-1 to TRBJ2-7; 7 positions agree with TRBD2. Germline V gene lookup returns CDR1 SGHRS and CDR2 YFSETQ. V lost 3 bases to trimming and J lost 0 bases; unmatched junction nucleotides: 3. The CDR3 length is 14 residues. The CDR3 region is CASSWGGGSYEQYF. The CDR3 region has the DNA TGCGCCAGCAGCTGGGGCGGGGGCTCCTACGAGCAGTACTTC. Supplemented by reference TRBV5-1 and TRBJ2-7, the full variable domain reads KAGVTQTPRYLIKTRGQQVTLSCSPISGHRSVSWYQQTPGQGLQFLFEYFSETQRNKGNFPGRFSGRQFSNSRSEMNVSTLELGDSALYLCASSWGGGSYEQYFGPGTRLTVT.

The chain carries TRBV25-1 and TRBJ1-4; a weak D match, TRBD1 (6 bases). Germline loops: CDR1 MGHDK, CDR2 SYGVNS. CDR3 length: 15 amino acids. V lost 4 bases, J lost 6 bases, and 15 bases lay in between. The CDR3 protein is CASSGGHLSDEKLFF. The CDR3 nucleotides are TGTGCCAGCAGTGGGGGACACCTCAGCGATGAAAAACTGTTTTTT.